Reported below is one T cell receptor beta chain. Antigen specificity is unknown. The data stem from a study of OX40 agonist ivuxolimab in advanced cancers. Regarding the study as a whole: In the expanded peripheral T cells, antigen specificity was never determined. CD4+ and CD8+ blood T cells expanded clonally by week 6 at 0.1 to 3.0 mg/kg.

CDR3 length equals 14 residues. The V segment lost 6 bases and the J segment 8 bases; nucleotides outside the gene matches: 9. Looked up from germline, CDR1 is MRHNA and CDR2 is SNTAGT. Repertoires were generated with immunoSEQ multiplex PCR, while TCRdb's copy carries only in-frame clones and drops some. The sample includes approximately 72,000 clones, around 88% seen only once; the top ten take around 0.9%. Here the sequenced sample was CD4+ or CD8+ T cells sorted from blood, taken in a trial of the OX40 agonist ivuxolimab. The receptor's source is an adult with an advanced solid tumor such as melanoma, head and neck, liver or kidney cancer. V gene TRBV6-4 combines with J gene TRBJ1-2, with 10 bases lining up with TRBD1. The CDR3 DNA follows: TGTGCCAGCAGCCCCGGGACAGGGGATAACGGCTACACCTTC. Amino acid sequence: CASSPGTGDNGYTF.